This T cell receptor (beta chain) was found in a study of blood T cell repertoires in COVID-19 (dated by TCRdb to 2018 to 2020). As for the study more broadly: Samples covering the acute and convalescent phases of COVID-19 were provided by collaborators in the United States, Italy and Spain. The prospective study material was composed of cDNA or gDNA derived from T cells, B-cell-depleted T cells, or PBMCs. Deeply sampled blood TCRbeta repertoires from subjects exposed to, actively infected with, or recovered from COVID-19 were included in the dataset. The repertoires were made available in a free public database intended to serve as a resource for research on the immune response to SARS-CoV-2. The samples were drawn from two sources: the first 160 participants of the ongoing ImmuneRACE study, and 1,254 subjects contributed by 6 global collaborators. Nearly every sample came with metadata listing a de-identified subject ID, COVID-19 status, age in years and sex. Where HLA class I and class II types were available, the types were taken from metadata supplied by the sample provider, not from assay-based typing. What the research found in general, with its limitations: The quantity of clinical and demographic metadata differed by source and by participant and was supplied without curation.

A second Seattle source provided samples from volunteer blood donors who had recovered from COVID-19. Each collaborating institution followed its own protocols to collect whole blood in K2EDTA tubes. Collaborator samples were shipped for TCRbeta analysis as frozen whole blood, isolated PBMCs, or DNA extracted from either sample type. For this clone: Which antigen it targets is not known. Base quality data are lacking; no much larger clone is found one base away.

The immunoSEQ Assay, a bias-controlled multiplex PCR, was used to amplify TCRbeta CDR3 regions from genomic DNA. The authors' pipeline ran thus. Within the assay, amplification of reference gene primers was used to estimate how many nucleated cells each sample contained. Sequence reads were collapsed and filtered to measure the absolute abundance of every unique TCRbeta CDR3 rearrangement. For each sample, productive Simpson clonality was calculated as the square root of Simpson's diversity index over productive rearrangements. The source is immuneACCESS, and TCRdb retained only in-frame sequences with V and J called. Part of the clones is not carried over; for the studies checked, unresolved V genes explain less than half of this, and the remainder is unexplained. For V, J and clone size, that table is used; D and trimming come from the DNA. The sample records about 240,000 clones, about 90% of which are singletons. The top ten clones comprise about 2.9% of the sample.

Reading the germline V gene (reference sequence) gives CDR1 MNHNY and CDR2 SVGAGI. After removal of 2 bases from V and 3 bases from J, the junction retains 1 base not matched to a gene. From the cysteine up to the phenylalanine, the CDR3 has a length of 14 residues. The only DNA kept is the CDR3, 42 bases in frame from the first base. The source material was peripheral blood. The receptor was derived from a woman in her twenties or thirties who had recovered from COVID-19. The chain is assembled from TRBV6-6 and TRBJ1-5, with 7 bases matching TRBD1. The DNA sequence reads TGTGCCAGCAGTTACGACAGGGACAATCAGCCCCAGCATTTT. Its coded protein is CASSYDRDNQPQHF.